The 17 T cell receptor beta chains in this list originate from one sample, sequenced in a study of cytomegalovirus exposure and HLA in healthy donors (dated by TCRdb to the late 2010s). The library was built by means of the immunoSEQ multiplex PCR assay. TCRdb holds this immuneACCESS table with in-frame rearrangements only. Some clones are missing; in checked studies, unresolved V genes explain under half, and the rest has no known cause. The sample data list some 140,000 clones, and roughly 86% of these were observed just once. Of the sample, about 2.2% is held by the ten largest clones. The sample comprised PBMCs. The receptors here all came from a human donor in good health.

This chain links TRBV12-5 with TRBJ2-1; 8 nucleotides match TRBD1. The CDR3 consists of 16 residues. CDR1 is LGHNT and CDR2 is FRNRAP in the germline V gene. J lost 3 bases, V lost 5 bases, and 9 bases had no gene match. The CDR3 protein is CASGPSGQGYYNEQFF. The CDR3 bases are TGTGCTAGTGGTCCCTCTGGACAGGGCTACTACAATGAGCAGTTCTTC. Full variable domain (missing parts from reference TRBV12-5 and TRBJ2-1): DARVTQTPRHKVTEMGQEVTMRCQPILGHNTVFWYRQTMMQGLELLAYFRNRAPLDDSGMPKDRFSAEMPDATLATLKIQPSEPRDSAVYFCASGPSGQGYYNEQFFGPGTRLTVL.

The J gene is TRBJ1-3, the V gene TRBV9; D gene uncertain. V lost 4 bases and J 4 bases, leaving 12 bases between the germline ends. CDR1 and CDR2 from the germline V gene are SGDLS and YYNGEE. This CDR3 region has 14 residues. The CDR3 spells CASSPGDTGNTIYF. The CDR3 nucleotides read TGTGCCAGCAGCCCCGGGGATACGGGAAACACCATATATTTT.

The chain uses TRBV6-5 and TRBJ1-6, with a tentative D call TRBD1 (5 bases). Germline V lookup: CDR1 MNHEY, CDR2 SVGAGI. V was pared by 2 bases and J by 9 bases, with 14 bases between. The CDR3 contains 15 residues. The chain's CDR3 is CASSYGTVIGSPLHF. Written as DNA, the CDR3 is TGTGCCAGCAGTTACGGGACTGTAATAGGTTCACCCCTCCACTTT.

In this sample, this clone turned up once. The genes are TRBV7-9 and TRBJ2-3; 8 positions agree with TRBD2. V lost 6 bases and J lost 3; bases outside the gene matches: 11. Germline V gene sequence: CDR1 SEHNR, CDR2 FQNEAQ (reference sequence). The CDR3 consists of 16 residues. The CDR3 loop reads CASRPAGVAGTDTQYF. The DNA for the CDR3 is TGTGCCAGCAGACCAGCGGGGGTGGCAGGGACAGATACGCAGTATTTT.

This chain connects TRBV4-1 to TRBJ2-7; 8 bases line up with TRBD2. Germline CDR1 is MGHRA and CDR2 is YSYEKL. The V segment lost 4 bases and the J segment 0 bases; nucleotides outside the gene matches: 5. This CDR3 contains 15 residues. DNA for the CDR3: TGCGCCAGCAGCCCCGGGAGGGCCCGCTCCTACGAGCAGTACTTC. Translation gives CASSPGRARSYEQYF.

The sample holds one count of this clone. The chain combines TRBV29-1 with TRBJ2-1, with 9 bases aligning to TRBD2. This CDR3 has 14 residues. Germline assignment: CDR1 SQVTM and CDR2 ANQGSEA. Trimming cost V 4 bases and J 8 bases; bases outside gene matches: 9. CDR3 sequence (DNA): TGCAGCGTTGTGGGCGGGAGGGCCGTCGATGAGCAGTTCTTC. As protein: CSVVGGRAVDEQFF.

This clone came up once. The genes are TRBV7-3 and TRBJ1-1; 11 bases are shared with TRBD1. Trimming took 3 bases from V and 10 from J; bases not matched to a gene: 7. The CDR3 length is 14 residues. Germline V gene sequence: CDR1 SGHTA, CDR2 FQGTGA. Here the CDR3 reads CASSLDRGLSGAFF. The CDR3, as DNA: TGTGCCAGCAGCTTGGACAGGGGGCTTAGTGGAGCTTTCTTT.

The rearrangement joins TRBV6-6 to TRBJ2-7; perhaps TRBD2 as D (6 bases). This CDR3 region has 12 residues. With 3 bases removed from V and 5 bases from J, the gap between germline ends came to 8 bases. Germline V gene sequence: CDR1 MNHNY, CDR2 SVGAGI (reference sequence). The CDR3 loop reads CASSYTGDEQYF. The CDR3, as DNA: TGTGCCAGCAGTTATACGGGGGACGAGCAGTACTTC.

The chain couples TRBV5-1 to TRBJ2-2; the D is unclear. CDR1 SGHRS and CDR2 YFSETQ come from the germline V gene. The CDR3 is 18 residues long. Deletions cut 0 bases from V and 4 bases from J, with 19 bases between. CDR3 DNA: TGCGCCAGCAGCTTGGCTCGATTAGGCCTAGGCGTCACCGGGGAGCTGTTTTTT. It yields the protein CASSLARLGLGVTGELFF.

V usage is TRBV6-1 and J usage is TRBJ1-1; possible D gene TRBD1, 6 bases. Germline V gene data show CDR1 as MNHNS and CDR2 as SASEGT. Trimming stripped 4 bases from V and 7 bases from J, with 13 bases between. The CDR3 extends over 13 amino acids. Here the CDR3 reads CASSGRQAIEAFF. CDR3 coding DNA: TGTGCCAGCAGTGGGAGACAGGCCATTGAAGCTTTCTTT.

This sequence joins TRBV6-1 and TRBJ2-6; unclear D gene. Looked up from germline, CDR1 is MNHNS and CDR2 is SASEGT. Trimming took off 3 bases at V and 7 bases at J, with 10 bases between the two ends. CDR3 length: 14 residues. Here the CDR3 reads CASSDLVGANVLTF. In nucleotides, the CDR3 is TGTGCCAGCAGTGATCTAGTCGGCGCCAACGTCCTGACTTTC.

A few counts support this clone. V gene TRBV4-1 combines with J gene TRBJ1-2; the match to TRBD1 covers 9 bases. The length of the CDR3 is 16 residues. Looked up from germline, CDR1 is MGHRA and CDR2 is YSYEKL. V lost 0 bases, J lost 6 bases, and 8 bases stayed unmatched. CDR3 sequence (DNA): TGCGCCAGCAGCCAAGATGGGGACAGGGAGGCTAATGGCTACACCTTC. Translating gives CASSQDGDREANGYTF.

The chain couples TRBV29-1 to TRBJ2-7; possibly TRBD1 for D (5 bases). V dropped 2 bases and J dropped 5 bases, with 10 bases sitting between them. CDR3 length: 12 residues. Germline V CDR1 and CDR2: SQVTM, ANQGSEA. CDR3 protein: CSVEKGKNEQYF. The CDR3 nucleotides read TGCAGCGTTGAAAAGGGGAAGAACGAGCAGTACTTC.

The genes are TRBV9 and TRBJ1-6; 9 nucleotides line up with TRBD1. J was trimmed by 5 bases and V by 3 bases; bases with no gene match: 9. The CDR3 is 17 residues long. Germline V gene data show CDR1 as SGDLS and CDR2 as YYNGEE. DNA for the CDR3: TGTGCCAGCAGCGCAGGGGTCGGGACAGGGCATAATTCACCCCTCCACTTT. Encoded protein: CASSAGVGTGHNSPLHF.

In its sample, this clone was seen once. The J gene is TRBJ1-1, the V gene TRBV13; D gene ambiguous. Germline loops: CDR1 PRHDT, CDR2 FYEKMQ (reference sequence). Trimming removed 2 bases at V and 3 bases at J, with 7 bases between. The CDR3 sequence is 13 residues long. CDR3 nucleotide sequence: TGTGCCAGCAGCTTATGGAGGGACACTGAAGCTTTCTTT. It yields the protein CASSLWRDTEAFF.

This clone was seen a single time. The chain recombines TRBV2 with TRBJ1-5; D is uncertain. This CDR3 contains 15 residues. Trimming pared 6 bases from V and 2 bases from J, leaving 14 bases between. Germline-derived CDR1 and CDR2 are SNHLY and FYNNEI. The CDR3 sequence is CASSLPRFGNQPQHF. The CDR3 nucleotides are TGTGCCAGCAGCCTCCCGAGATTTGGCAATCAGCCCCAGCATTTT.

The rearrangement links TRBV5-1 to TRBJ2-1, with 9 nucleotides matching TRBD1. This CDR3 region has 15 residues. Per the germline V gene, CDR1 is SGHRS and CDR2 is YFSETQ. V trimming: 4 bases; J trimming: 8 bases; junction bases outside the gene matches: 10. The CDR3 loop is CASSHGTGRADEQFF. The CDR3 coding sequence is TGCGCCAGCAGCCACGGGACAGGGCGTGCGGATGAGCAGTTCTTC. The full variable domain, completed using reference TRBV5-1 and TRBJ2-1, is KAGVTQTPRYLIKTRGQQVTLSCSPISGHRSVSWYQQTPGQGLQFLFEYFSETQRNKGNFPGRFSGRQFSNSRSEMNVSTLELGDSALYLCASSHGTGRADEQFFGPGTRLTVL.